Following are 32 T cell receptor beta chains from one sample sequenced in a study of T cell responses to AZD1222 COVID-19 vaccine (dated by TCRdb to about 2021). Library construction relied on the immunoSEQ multiplex PCR assay. Held by TCRdb, this immuneACCESS table contains in-frame sequences only and omits some clones. Under half of the omission traces to an unresolved V gene where checked; the cause of the rest is unknown. A total of about 130,000 clones appear in this sample, about 90% of them only once. The top ten clonotypes cover 1.9% of the sample. The sample's time point label is to be understood as: baseline before first vaccination. The sample here was peripheral blood, taken on day 0 of AZD1222 vaccination. Every receptor here comes from an adult in good health.

This chain links TRBV7-2 with TRBJ1-1; D is unclear. Germline assignment: CDR1 SGHTA and CDR2 FQGNSA. This CDR3 has 15 residues. V was pared by 2 bases and J by 4 bases, with 14 bases between. The CDR3 loop is CASSLMFREGTEAFF. Here the CDR3 DNA reads TGTGCCAGCAGCTTAATGTTCCGGGAAGGCACTGAAGCTTTCTTT.

V usage is TRBV7-8 and J usage is TRBJ2-7; D call uncertain. The germline V and J ends were trimmed by 5 bases and 0 bases, with 11 bases remaining between them. Germline loops: CDR1 SGHVS, CDR2 FQNEAQ. The CDR3 has 14 residues. The CDR3 protein is CASSPYSSSYEQYF. In nucleotides, the CDR3 is TGTGCCAGCAGCCCTTATAGTAGCTCCTACGAGCAGTACTTC.

This clone was observed once. This chain joins TRBV7-8 and TRBJ1-1, with 8 bases aligning to TRBD1. Trimming at V came to 4 bases and at J to 0 bases, leaving 7 bases not matched to a gene. The germline gives CDR1 SGHVS, CDR2 FQNEAQ. The CDR3 is 16 amino acids. The CDR3 loop is CASSYGTGVLNTEAFF. CDR3 nucleotides: TGTGCCAGCAGCTACGGGACAGGAGTCCTGAACACTGAAGCTTTCTTT.

The chain recombines TRBV28 with TRBJ1-6, with D possibly being TRBD1 (6 bases). Germline V gene sequence: CDR1 MDHEN, CDR2 SYDVKM. The V end was cut by 5 bases, the J end by 8 bases, with 16 bases between. This CDR3 contains 15 residues. The CDR3 nucleotides are TGTGCCAGCAGTCAGGGACACCTCGACGATTCACCCCTCCACTTT. Translation gives CASSQGHLDDSPLHF.

The V gene is TRBV20-1, the J gene TRBJ2-7; D uncertain. The CDR3 sequence is 17 residues long. Germline V gives CDR1 DFQATT, CDR2 SNEGSKA (reference sequence). V lost 3 bases and J 0 bases, leaving 21 bases between the germline ends. CDR3 amino acids: CSASHQIHFMSSYEQYF. The CDR3, as DNA: TGCAGTGCTAGTCATCAGATTCACTTCATGAGCTCCTACGAGCAGTACTTC.

The chain recombines TRBV28 with TRBJ1-5; 9 positions match TRBD1. The V gene end was trimmed by 7 bases and the J gene end by 0 bases; junction bases not matched to a gene: 10. The CDR3 loop spans 17 amino acids. Germline V gene data show CDR1 as MDHEN and CDR2 as SYDVKM. Here the CDR3 reads CASTAGQGFNSNQPQHF. CDR3 coding DNA: TGTGCCAGCACCGCGGGACAGGGATTCAATAGCAATCAGCCCCAGCATTTT.

CDR3 sequence reads: CASSPTPGQPNYGYTF. CDR3 DNA: TGTGCCAGCAGCCCTACCCCGGGGCAACCCAACTATGGCTACACCTTC. The chain is built from TRBV7-8 and TRBJ1-2; possibly TRBD1 for D (5 bases). Germline V gene data show CDR1 as SGHVS and CDR2 as FQNEAQ. The V and J ends lost 5 bases and 2 bases respectively, with 18 bases between them. The CDR3 covers 16 residues.

The count of this clone is one. The chain joins TRBV7-3 to TRBJ1-1; possibly TRBD1 for D (6 bases). Trimming removed 6 bases at V and 1 base at J, with 12 bases between. This CDR3 is built from 14 residues. Germline V gene sequence: CDR1 SGHTA, CDR2 FQGTGA. The CDR3 here is CASRLTGANTEAFF. The CDR3 DNA sequence: TGTGCCAGCAGGCTAACGGGGGCGAACACTGAAGCTTTCTTT. Drawing the rest from reference TRBV7-3 and TRBJ1-1, the complete variable domain is GAGVSQTPSNKVTEKGKYVELRCDPISGHTALYWYRQSLGQGPEFLIYFQGTGAADDSGLPNDRFFAVRPEGSVSTLKIQRTERGDSAVYLCASRLTGANTEAFFGQGTRLTVV.

The rearrangement joins TRBV6-5 to TRBJ1-1; maybe TRBD1 (6 bases). V was pared by 4 bases and J by 6 bases, with 15 bases between. The CDR3 is made up of 14 amino acids. Germline V gene sequence: CDR1 MNHEY, CDR2 SVGAGI. CDR3 in amino acids: CASSSQTGIAEAFF. In nucleotides, the CDR3 is TGTGCCAGCAGTTCTCAAACAGGGATCGCTGAAGCTTTCTTT.

This clone came up a few times. The chain recombines TRBV10-1 with TRBJ2-7; D remains ambiguous. Trimming removed 6 bases at V and 8 bases at J, with 8 bases between. Germline V gene data show CDR1 as WNHNN and CDR2 as SYGVQD (reference sequence). There are 10 residues in the CDR3. The CDR3 sequence: CASSRSKQYF. In DNA form, the CDR3 reads TGCGCCAGCAGCCGGTCCAAGCAGTACTTC.

V gene TRBV19 combines with J gene TRBJ2-7, with TRBD1 matching over 10 bases. The CDR3 has 16 residues. From germline, CDR1 is LNHDA and CDR2 SQIVND (reference sequence). The J segment lost 4 bases and the V segment lost 6 bases, leaving 12 bases of the junction unmatched. DNA for the CDR3: TGTGCCAGTAGCAAAAGACCGGGACAGGGGACTTACGAGCAGTACTTC. Translation gives CASSKRPGQGTYEQYF.

This chain joins TRBV19 and TRBJ1-2; D remains ambiguous. V gave up 5 bases and J gave up 6 bases, with 16 bases separating them. The CDR3 runs 14 residues. CDR1 LNHDA and CDR2 SQIVND come from the germline V gene (reference sequence). The CDR3 DNA is TGTGCCAGTAGTCATCTTAGTAAGGTTGATGGCTACACCTTC. Encoded protein: CASSHLSKVDGYTF.

The J gene is TRBJ1-6, the V gene TRBV7-6, with D possibly being TRBD1 (6 bases). The CDR3 sequence is 15 residues long. The germline V gene encodes CDR1 SGHVS and CDR2 FNYEAQ. The V end was cut by 1 base, the J end by 6 bases, with 10 bases between. This CDR3 reads CASSLEQGFNSPLHF. The CDR3 DNA is TGTGCCAGCAGCTTAGAACAGGGTTTTAATTCACCCCTCCACTTT.

This chain joins TRBV7-8 and TRBJ2-7; TRBD1 might be the D (6 bases). There are 13 residues in the CDR3. Germline CDR1 is SGHVS and CDR2 is FQNEAQ. Trimming left V 4 bases short and J 2 bases short, with 9 bases between. The chain's CDR3 is CASSSGQPYEQYF. Written as DNA, the CDR3 is TGTGCCAGCAGCTCAGGACAGCCCTACGAGCAGTACTTC.

The count of this clone is one. CDR3 sequence reads: CASSSGQAYGYTF. Written as DNA, the CDR3 is TGTGCCAGCAGCTCAGGACAGGCTTATGGCTACACCTTC. The chain carries TRBV7-3 and TRBJ1-2; 7 positions agree with TRBD1. The CDR3 runs to 13 residues. CDR1 and CDR2 (germline): SGHTA, FQGTGA. With V trimmed by 4 bases and J by 5 bases, 4 bases remained unmatched.

In the case of this clone: Its ends do not fully match the called genes, so a read error is possible. The chain has TRBV19 and TRBJ1-2; no definite D call. Per the germline V gene, CDR1 is LNHDA and CDR2 is SQIVND (reference sequence). CDR3 length equals 11 residues. Here the CDR3 DNA reads TGTGCCAGTAGTATGAGGAACCATCTCTCCTTC. Protein sequence: CASSMRNHLSF. Supplemented by reference TRBV19 and TRBJ1-2, the full variable domain reads DGGITQSPKYLFRKEGQNVTLSCEQNLNHDAMYWYRQDPGQGLRLIYYSQIVNDFQKGDIAEGYSVSREKKESFPLTVTSAQKNPTAFYLCASSMRNHLSFGSGTRLTVV.

The V gene is TRBV7-8, the J gene TRBJ1-3; D remains unclear. CDR3 length: 16 amino acids. Germline CDR1 and CDR2: SGHVS and FQNEAQ. V lost 1 base and J 3 bases, leaving 13 bases between the germline ends. This CDR3 is CASSLVRPTIGNTIYF. CDR3 nucleotide sequence: TGTGCCAGCAGCTTAGTTCGGCCTACAATTGGAAACACCATATATTTT.

This chain's CDR3 is CASSVGRGTATEAFF. In nucleotides, the CDR3 is TGTGCCAGCAGCGTAGGGAGGGGCACAGCCACTGAAGCTTTCTTT. The J gene is TRBJ1-1, the V gene TRBV9; tentatively, D is TRBD1 (5 bases). V was clipped by 0 bases and J by 4 bases, with 13 bases between them. The germline gives CDR1 SGDLS, CDR2 YYNGEE. CDR3 length: 15 residues. Filled out from reference TRBV9 and TRBJ1-1, the complete variable domain reads DSGVTQTPKHLITATGQRVTLRCSPRSGDLSVYWYQQSLDQGLQFLIQYYNGEERAKGNILERFSAQQFPDLHSELNLSSLELGDSALYFCASSVGRGTATEAFFGQGTRLTVV.

The V call is TRBV3-1 (or the pseudogene TRBV3-2), the J call TRBJ1-1; a weak D match, TRBD1 (6 bases). This CDR3 region has 16 residues. Germline CDR1 LGHDT, CDR2 YNNKEL (reference sequence). Trimming shortened V by 4 bases and J by 6 bases, and 21 bases separated the two germline ends. The CDR3 DNA reads TGTGCCAGCAGCCTGGGGGGGGGCAGGGAGAAGGCTGAAGCTTTCTTT. The encoded protein is CASSLGGGREKAEAFF.

The J gene is TRBJ2-1, the V gene TRBV27; D not certain. V shed 5 bases and J shed 5 bases, with 16 bases lying between them. The CDR3 is 15 amino acids. Germline values: CDR1 MNHEY, CDR2 SMNVEV (reference sequence). CDR3 in amino acids: CASSLRPRSNNEQFF. CDR3 in DNA: TGTGCCAGCAGTCTACGGCCCAGAAGTAACAATGAGCAGTTCTTC.

The chain couples TRBV19 to TRBJ1-2, with 9 bases that match TRBD1. V shed 9 bases and J 1 base; nucleotides not matched to a gene: 12. CDR1 is LNHDA and CDR2 is SQIVND in the germline V gene (reference sequence). This CDR3 contains 16 residues. CDR3 bases: TGTGCCAGCTCACTTCGGACGGGACAGGGTAACTATGGCTACACCTTC. Translated, it gives CASSLRTGQGNYGYTF.

The J gene is TRBJ2-1, the V gene TRBV3-1 (or the pseudogene TRBV3-2); D perhaps matches TRBD2 (6 bases). This CDR3 region has 16 residues. V was pared by 7 bases and J by 7 bases, with 23 bases between. Looked up from germline, CDR1 is LGHDT and CDR2 is YNNKEL (reference sequence). CDR3 coding DNA: TGTGCCAGCACCCCTGTCGGGGGTAGAGGACGGAATGAGCAGTTCTTC. This codes for CASTPVGGRGRNEQFF.

This clone showed up just once. The chain is built from TRBV13 and TRBJ2-5; D not resolved. In germline, CDR1 is PRHDT, CDR2 FYEKMQ (reference sequence). Trimming left V 4 bases short and J 5 bases short, with 11 bases between. The CDR3 is 13 residues long. CDR3 in DNA: TGTGCCAGCAGCTCCCTCGGTCTTGAGACCCAGTACTTC. Protein: CASSSLGLETQYF.

This clone was observed a single time. This rearrangement joins TRBV19 to TRBJ2-7; the D is unclear. The CDR3 consists of 16 residues. From germline, CDR1 is LNHDA and CDR2 SQIVND (reference sequence). The V gene lost 3 bases and the J gene lost 0 bases, with 15 bases spanning the gap. CDR3 amino acids: CASSIVTGVLSYEQYF. The CDR3 DNA follows: TGTGCCAGTAGTATCGTCACGGGTGTTCTCTCCTACGAGCAGTACTTC.

The chain couples TRBV5-1 to TRBJ1-2, with D possibly TRBD1 on 6 matching bases. This CDR3 region has 13 residues. Germline CDR1 and CDR2: SGHRS and YFSETQ. V was shortened by 7 bases and J by 8 bases, with 18 bases between the two germline ends. This CDR3 reads CASRRQEIGGYTF. The CDR3 nucleotides read TGCGCCAGCCGCAGACAGGAGATAGGGGGCTACACCTTC.

V gene TRBV10-1 combines with J gene TRBJ2-1; 7 bases are shared with TRBD2. CDR1 is WNHNN and CDR2 is SYGVQD in the germline V gene (reference sequence). This CDR3 has 15 residues. With 6 bases clipped from V and 5 bases from J, the junction kept 10 bases outside the gene matches. This CDR3 is CASSSSGGADNEQFF. The CDR3 region has the DNA TGCGCCAGCAGCTCTAGCGGAGGAGCCGACAATGAGCAGTTCTTC.

Worth noting for this clone: Its ends do not fully match the called genes, so a read error is possible. The V gene is TRBV7-8, the J gene TRBJ2-4, with TRBD1 identical over 8 bases. Germline V gene data show CDR1 as SGHVS and CDR2 as FQNEAQ. This CDR3 is 14 amino acids long. This CDR3 is CASSLAFTGGIRNF. The CDR3 DNA sequence: TGTGCCAGCAGCTTAGCCTTTACAGGGGGGATAAGGAATTTC.

The chain couples TRBV7-8 to TRBJ1-2, with D possibly matching TRBD1 (6 bases). V lost 7 bases and J lost 5, with 20 bases in between. In germline, CDR1 is SGHVS, CDR2 FQNEAQ. The CDR3 extends over 15 amino acids. CDR3 coding DNA: TGTGCCAGCATCGATCCCCGGCAGGGGATATATGGCTACACCTTC. Its translation: CASIDPRQGIYGYTF.

The chain carries TRBV7-9 and TRBJ1-1; 9 bases are shared with TRBD1. CDR3 length equals 14 residues. Trimming removed 5 bases from V and 3 bases from J; junction bases left unmatched: 4. The V gene's germline CDR1 is SEHNR and CDR2 FQNEAQ (reference sequence). CDR3 in DNA: TGTGCCAGCAGCCAAGGGACAGGGCACACTGAAGCTTTCTTT. It translates to CASSQGTGHTEAFF.

V and J are TRBV30 and TRBJ2-1, with 8 bases identical to TRBD1. The CDR3 is 14 amino acids. CDR1 and CDR2 (germline): GTSNPN, SVGIG (reference sequence). V shed 3 bases, J shed 9 bases, and the junction held 10 bases outside the gene matches. CDR3 nucleotide sequence: TGTGCCTGGAGGGGGACAGGCCCTTCCGCTGAGCAGTTCTTC. Encoded protein: CAWRGTGPSAEQFF.

The J gene is TRBJ1-1, the V gene TRBV10-3; a possible D gene is TRBD1 (5 bases). This CDR3 comprises 15 residues. Germline values: CDR1 ENHRY, CDR2 SYGVKD. The V gene lost 0 bases and the J gene lost 5 bases, with 13 bases spanning the gap. The CDR3 region is CAISESGGGSTEAFF. The CDR3 bases are TGTGCCATCAGTGAGTCTGGGGGGGGGTCTACTGAAGCTTTCTTT.

In DNA, the CDR3 is TGCGCCAGCAGCGAACAGGGTCAAAGCAATGAGCAGTTCTTC. It is translated as CASSEQGQSNEQFF. The rearrangement links TRBV5-1 to TRBJ2-1, with a possible D match to TRBD1 (6 bases). The CDR3 is 14 residues long. The V gene lost 4 bases and the J gene lost 6 bases, with 14 bases spanning the gap. Germline CDR1 and CDR2: SGHRS and YFSETQ.